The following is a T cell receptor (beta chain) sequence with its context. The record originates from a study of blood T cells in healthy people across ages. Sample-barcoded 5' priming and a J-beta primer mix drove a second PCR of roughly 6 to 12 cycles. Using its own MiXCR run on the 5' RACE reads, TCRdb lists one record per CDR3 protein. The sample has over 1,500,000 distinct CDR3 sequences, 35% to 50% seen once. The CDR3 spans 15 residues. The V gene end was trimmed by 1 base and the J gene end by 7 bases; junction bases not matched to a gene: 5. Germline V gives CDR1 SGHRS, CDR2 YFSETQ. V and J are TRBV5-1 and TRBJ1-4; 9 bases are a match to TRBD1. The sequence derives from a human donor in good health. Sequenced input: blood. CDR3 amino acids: CASSLRDRAPEKLFF. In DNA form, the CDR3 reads TGCGCCAGCAGCTTGAGGGACAGGGCACCTGAAAAACTGTTTTTT.